The TCR beta chain under discussion was sequenced for a study of T cell repertoires in cytomegalovirus infection. Across the whole study: Alongside well-studied HLA-B-restricted CMV epitopes, recently identified HLA-C-restricted CMV epitopes were also used. An indication of both CMV infection and matching HLA type came from public TCR beta signatures. Study-level points and caveats: Identification of carriers of CMV plus the relevant HLA was performed using cumulative public TCR beta family frequency. HLA-C-restricted, CMV-specific TCR beta clonotypes were dominant ex vivo.

This clonotype was detected a few times. As yet, its antigen is unknown. TCRdb itself ran the reads through MiXCR, one entry per CDR3 protein. The table lists 80,000 to 90,000 distinct CDR3 sequences, under 55% of them singletons. The J segment lost 2 bases and the V segment lost 0 bases, leaving 18 bases of the junction unmatched. CDR1 is DFQATT, CDR2 SNEGSKA, per germline (reference sequence). The CDR3 is made up of 19 amino acids. The TCR originated in a human donor in good health (CMV status not recorded). Some clones in this sample may be carry-over from other donors' samples. The gene calls are TRBV20-1 and TRBJ1-2; 7 bases align to TRBD1. The material sequenced was CD8+ T cells from cultured PBMCs, taken from culture after CMV antigen stimulation. CDR3 residues: CSARDKKGANGPGNYGYTF. The CDR3 nucleotides read TGCAGTGCTAGAGATAAGAAGGGGGCCAACGGCCCGGGGAACTATGGCTACACCTTC.